This T cell receptor (beta chain) was observed in a study of cytomegalovirus exposure and HLA in healthy donors. Study findings and constraints: Specific recognition of CMV antigens was confirmed in vitro for three chains (all CMV-associated).

PCR amplification relied on 60 Vbeta primers (plus 13 Jbeta primers). The assay was immunoSEQ multiplex PCR, and TCRdb's table has in-frame clones only and misses some. The sample shows about 170,000 clones, roughly three quarters of them seen only once. Notes on this clone: Its specificity is unknown.

CDR1 and CDR2 from the germline V gene are SGHVS and FQNEAQ. The CDR3 sequence is 12 residues long. V lost 1 base, J lost 4 bases, and 5 bases lay in between. Sequencing was done on a sample of PBMCs. J is TRBJ2-7 and V is TRBV7-8; D is unclear. The receptor's source is a woman aged 45-65 years in good health and CMV-seropositive. CDR3 in amino acids: CASSLDWYEQYF. Here the CDR3 DNA reads TGTGCCAGCAGCTTAGACTGGTACGAGCAGTACTTC.